Presented here are 13 T cell receptor beta chains from one specimen sequenced in a study of OX40 agonist ivuxolimab in advanced cancers. Sequenced by immunoSEQ multiplex PCR; TCRdb stores in-frame clones only, minus some. The data contain tens of thousands of clones, 85% to 90% of them singletons. The sample was CD4+ or CD8+ T cells sorted from blood, taken in a trial of the OX40 agonist ivuxolimab. Source of these receptors: an adult with an advanced solid tumor such as melanoma, head and neck, liver or kidney cancer.

This clone was picked up a small number of times. The chain uses TRBV19 and TRBJ2-5, with D possibly being TRBD2 (5 bases). Trimming took 3 bases from V and 4 from J, leaving 12 bases between them. CDR1 and CDR2 (germline): LNHDA, SQIVND (reference sequence). The CDR3 runs to 14 residues. For the CDR3, the DNA is TGTGCCAGTAGTATGGGCAGGAGGATAGAGACCCAGTACTTC. Translated: CASSMGRRIETQYF.

V and J are TRBV19 and TRBJ1-2; 8 bases line up with TRBD1. J gave up 3 bases and V 6 bases, and 9 bases lay outside the gene matches. CDR1 and CDR2 (germline): LNHDA, SQIVND (reference sequence). The CDR3 length is 15 residues. CDR3 loop: CASSHDRGEDYGYTF. The CDR3 nucleotides read TGTGCCAGTAGCCATGACAGGGGCGAAGACTATGGCTACACCTTC.

This clone was found once. The V and J genes are TRBV4-3 and TRBJ1-2, with unresolved D. CDR1 and CDR2 from the germline V gene are LGHNA and YSLEER. Trimming shortened V by 0 bases and J by 7 bases, and 18 bases separated the two germline ends. This CDR3 comprises 16 residues. Written as DNA, the CDR3 is TGCGCCAGCAGCCAAGAATCGTGGGCAGCAAGAGGTGGCTACACCTTC. This translates into CASSQESWAARGGYTF.

The chain employs TRBV5-5 and TRBJ2-7, with D perhaps matching TRBD1 or TRBD2 (6 bases each). Trimming took off 4 bases at V and 5 bases at J, with 16 bases between the two ends. Per the germline V gene, CDR1 is SGHKS and CDR2 is YYEKEE (reference sequence). The CDR3 loop spans 14 amino acids. DNA for the CDR3: TGTGCCAGCAGCCCCGATTGGGGGGCGAACGAGCAGTACTTC. It translates to CASSPDWGANEQYF.

CDR3 in DNA: TGTGCCAGCAGCGTAGGCGGGAGGGCCGACACCGGGGAGCTGTTTTTT. It translates to CASSVGGRADTGELFF. The chain uses TRBV9 and TRBJ2-2, with 9 bases matching TRBD2. The CDR3 contains 16 residues. With V trimmed by 0 bases and J by 3 bases, 3 bases remained unmatched. Germline V gene sequence: CDR1 SGDLS, CDR2 YYNGEE.

The CDR3 is CASSEVAAGGGNEQFF. CDR3 DNA sequence: TGTGCCAGCAGTGAAGTCGCAGCGGGAGGCGGGAATGAGCAGTTCTTC. The chain combines TRBV2 with TRBJ2-1, with 9 bases aligning to TRBD2. The CDR3 is 16 amino acids. Germline V gene lookup returns CDR1 SNHLY and CDR2 FYNNEI. V lost 1 base, J lost 7 bases, and 8 bases stayed unmatched.

V and J are TRBV5-1 and TRBJ1-1, with D tentatively TRBD1 (6 bases). The CDR3 consists of 16 residues. Between the trimmed V and J ends, which lost 0 bases and 0 bases, there was a span of 12 bases. The germline V gene has CDR1 SGHRS and CDR2 YFSETQ. The CDR3 DNA sequence: TGCGCCAGCAGCTTGGCGGGGGCCCAAATGAACACTGAAGCTTTCTTT. This codes for CASSLAGAQMNTEAFF. Supplemented by reference TRBV5-1 and TRBJ1-1, the full variable domain reads KAGVTQTPRYLIKTRGQQVTLSCSPISGHRSVSWYQQTPGQGLQFLFEYFSETQRNKGNFPGRFSGRQFSNSRSEMNVSTLELGDSALYLCASSLAGAQMNTEAFFGQGTRLTVV.

The J gene is TRBJ2-3, the V gene TRBV18, with D hard to call. The germline CDR1 and CDR2 sequences are KGHSH and LQKENI. Trimming took off 3 bases at V and 6 bases at J, with 13 bases between the two ends. CDR3 length: 14 residues. CDR3 in DNA: TGTGCCAGCTCACCGCAACCCGGCCGCGATACGCAGTATTTT. Protein product: CASSPQPGRDTQYF.

V gene TRBV5-1 combines with J gene TRBJ2-7, with 9 bases identical to TRBD1. The trim removed 0 bases at V and 6 bases at J, leaving 7 bases unmatched. CDR3 size: 15 residues. Per germline, CDR1 SGHRS and CDR2 YFSETQ. CDR3 DNA: TGCGCCAGCAGCTTGGCCGGGACAGGGTTAGTCGAGCAGTACTTC. Translation: CASSLAGTGLVEQYF.

The J gene is TRBJ2-7, the V gene TRBV27; TRBD1 matches 7 bases. Germline V lookup: CDR1 MNHEY, CDR2 SMNVEV (reference sequence). With V trimmed by 6 bases and J by 2 bases, 7 bases remained unmatched. This CDR3 region has 14 residues. The DNA of the CDR3 is TGTGCCAGCAGACGGACAGGTCATACCTACGAGCAGTACTTC. Its protein is CASRRTGHTYEQYF.

The J gene is TRBJ1-5, the V gene TRBV2; D perhaps matches TRBD1 (5 bases). CDR1 and CDR2 from the germline V gene are SNHLY and FYNNEI. This CDR3 comprises 12 residues. Trimming took 4 bases from V and 11 from J, leaving 12 bases between them. CDR3 loop: CASSGDLGAQHF. In DNA, the CDR3 is TGTGCCAGCAGTGGGGACCTGGGGGCCCAGCATTTT.

The chain employs TRBV30 and TRBJ2-1; tentatively, D is TRBD1 (5 bases). The CDR3 length is 15 residues. The germline V gene encodes CDR1 GTSNPN and CDR2 SVGIG (reference sequence). The germline V and J ends were trimmed by 2 bases and 5 bases, with 16 bases remaining between them. The CDR3 region is CAWSPTSAGNNEQFF. Written as DNA, the CDR3 is TGTGCCTGGAGTCCCACGTCGGCAGGGAACAATGAGCAGTTCTTC.

The CDR3 DNA follows: TGTGCCAGTAGTAGGGGTGCGGGGGCGAACACCGGGGAGCTGTTTTTT. Its protein is CASSRGAGANTGELFF. This sequence joins TRBV19 and TRBJ2-2; 7 bases map to TRBD2. Trimming took 4 bases from V and 0 from J; bases not matched to a gene: 5. CDR1 is LNHDA, CDR2 SQIVND, per germline (reference sequence). This CDR3 has 16 amino acids.